These 32 T cell receptor beta chains share one sample of origin, sequenced in a study of blood T cell repertoires in COVID-19. Using immunoSEQ multiplex PCR, the repertoire was profiled, and TCRdb retains in-frame clones only, with some absent. The sample includes over 45,000 clones, roughly 82% of them seen just once. Sequencing was performed on peripheral blood. These receptors came from a man in his forties or fifties with acute or convalescent COVID-19.

The J gene is TRBJ2-7, the V gene TRBV7-2; 7 bases are shared with TRBD1. Germline CDR1 and CDR2: SGHTA and FQGNSA. This CDR3 contains 14 residues. V lost 5 bases, J lost 2 bases, and 6 bases stayed unmatched. CDR3 in amino acids: CASSRDRLTYEQYF. The CDR3 coding sequence is TGTGCCAGCAGCCGGGACAGATTGACCTACGAGCAGTACTTC.

The V gene is TRBV7-9, the J gene TRBJ2-5; maybe TRBD1 (6 bases). The ends were cut back, 5 bases at V and 2 bases at J, with 12 bases in the middle. The germline V gene has CDR1 SEHNR and CDR2 FQNEAQ (reference sequence). The CDR3 is made up of 14 amino acids. The chain's CDR3 is CASSPGQGQETQYF. In nucleotides, the CDR3 is TGTGCCAGCAGCCCCGGGCAGGGGCAAGAGACCCAGTACTTC.

V usage is TRBV5-4 and J usage is TRBJ1-1; maybe TRBD1 (5 bases). Trimming removed 6 bases at V and 4 bases at J, with 19 bases between. CDR3 length equals 15 residues. Germline V gene lookup returns CDR1 SGHNT and CDR2 YYREEE (reference sequence). The CDR3 DNA reads as TGTGCCAGCACCCTCAACCCCGGGGGAGCCACTGAAGCTTTCTTT. Its protein product is CASTLNPGGATEAFF.

This sequence joins TRBV27 and TRBJ1-5, with unresolved D. CDR3 length: 14 amino acids. With 7 bases removed from V and 3 bases from J, the gap between germline ends came to 13 bases. Germline-derived CDR1 and CDR2 are MNHEY and SMNVEV (reference sequence). The CDR3 region has the DNA TGTGCCAGCAAGCGAGGGTTGGCCAATCAGCCCCAGCATTTT. Translation: CASKRGLANQPQHF.

The rearrangement uses TRBV7-9 and TRBJ1-2; the D is unclear. Trimming pared 1 base from V and 2 bases from J, leaving 8 bases between. Germline V gene data show CDR1 as SEHNR and CDR2 as FQNEAQ (reference sequence). The CDR3 covers 14 residues. The CDR3 loop is CASSLGSGNYGYTF. As DNA, the CDR3 is TGTGCCAGCAGCTTAGGGTCGGGAAACTATGGCTACACCTTC.

The chain joins TRBV30 to TRBJ2-5, with D possibly TRBD1 on 5 matching bases. Germline V gene lookup returns CDR1 GTSNPN and CDR2 SVGIG (reference sequence). The V gene lost 0 bases and the J gene lost 1 base, with 9 bases spanning the gap. CDR3 length: 14 amino acids. The chain's CDR3 is CAWSVSRVQETQYF. The CDR3, as DNA: TGTGCCTGGAGTGTAAGCAGGGTCCAAGAGACCCAGTACTTC.

This chain links TRBV18 with TRBJ1-1; D not certain. Trimming removed 8 bases at V and 2 bases at J, with 6 bases between. CDR3 size: 11 residues. Germline V gives CDR1 KGHSH, CDR2 LQKENI. Here the CDR3 reads CASTLNTEAFF. The CDR3 DNA reads TGTGCCAGCACATTAAACACTGAAGCTTTCTTT.

This chain joins TRBV2 and TRBJ1-5; D perhaps matches TRBD1 (6 bases). Germline V lookup: CDR1 SNHLY, CDR2 FYNNEI. The V and J ends lost 10 bases and 4 bases respectively, with 17 bases between them. This CDR3 comprises 14 residues. CDR3 bases: TGTGCCACCCGCTCAACAGGGTTGAATCAGCCCCAGCATTTT. Amino acid sequence: CATRSTGLNQPQHF.

V and J are TRBV10-1 and TRBJ2-2; 7 bases fit TRBD2. CDR1 is WNHNN and CDR2 is SYGVQD in the germline V gene (reference sequence). Unmatched junction bases numbered 7, after V lost 4 bases and J lost 5 bases. The CDR3 covers 15 residues. The CDR3 sequence: CASSVSLASTGELFF. CDR3 coding DNA: TGCGCCAGCAGTGTATCACTAGCGAGTACCGGGGAGCTGTTTTTT.

The chain carries TRBV18 and TRBJ1-2; maybe TRBD1 (6 bases). V lost 1 base and J 8 bases, leaving 11 bases between the germline ends. The CDR3 has 13 amino acids. Germline V gene data show CDR1 as KGHSH and CDR2 as LQKENI. The CDR3, as DNA: TGTGCCAGCTCACCACAAGGGACACACGGCTACACCTTC. Translation: CASSPQGTHGYTF.

This chain links TRBV19 with TRBJ2-7, with 8 bases identical to TRBD1. Losses at the gene ends were 4 bases for V and 5 bases for J; bases not matched to a gene: 10. Germline V gives CDR1 LNHDA, CDR2 SQIVND (reference sequence). The CDR3 length is 15 residues. In DNA, the CDR3 is TGTGCCAGTAGTAAGACGGCAGGGGGCTCGGACGAGCAGTACTTC. Residues: CASSKTAGGSDEQYF.

V usage is TRBV11-2 and J usage is TRBJ2-1; 8 bases are a match to TRBD2. The CDR3 totals 15 residues. V lost 10 bases to trimming and J lost 0 bases; unmatched junction nucleotides: 8. CDR1 is SGHAT, CDR2 FQNNGV, per germline. CDR3 nucleotides: TGTGCCACCAGACTAGCGCCTAGCTCCTACAATGAGCAGTTCTTC. It translates to CATRLAPSSYNEQFF.

The chain is built from TRBV27 and TRBJ2-3; 8 bases match TRBD1. V shed 5 bases, J shed 3 bases, and the junction held 10 bases outside the gene matches. CDR1 and CDR2 (germline): MNHEY, SMNVEV (reference sequence). This CDR3 region has 16 residues. The CDR3 coding sequence is TGTGCCAGCAGTCCATTGGACAGGGTTCAAACAGATACGCAGTATTTT. Protein: CASSPLDRVQTDTQYF.

This chain joins TRBV3-1 (or the pseudogene TRBV3-2) and TRBJ2-1; TRBD2 agrees at 9 bases. This CDR3 has 16 residues. Germline assignment: CDR1 LGHDT and CDR2 YNNKEL (reference sequence). Trimming at V came to 1 base and at J to 5 bases, leaving 6 bases not matched to a gene. The CDR3 spells CASSQGWLAGHNEQFF. As DNA, the CDR3 is TGTGCCAGCAGCCAAGGATGGCTAGCGGGGCACAATGAGCAGTTCTTC.

This chain connects TRBV5-1 to TRBJ2-3, with D tentatively TRBD2 (5 bases). Between the trimmed V and J ends, which lost 4 bases and 4 bases, there was a span of 13 bases. This CDR3 is 14 amino acids long. Per the germline V gene, CDR1 is SGHRS and CDR2 is YFSETQ. This CDR3 is CASSLGLVADTQYF. The CDR3 DNA is TGCGCCAGCAGCCTCGGACTGGTAGCAGATACGCAGTATTTT.

The J gene is TRBJ1-5, the V gene TRBV2; D is ambiguous. This CDR3 comprises 13 residues. Germline CDR1 is SNHLY and CDR2 is FYNNEI. Trimming cost V 4 bases and J 4 bases, with 8 bases left between them. The chain's CDR3 is CASSVEGNQPQHF. The DNA for the CDR3 is TGTGCCAGCAGTGTGGAGGGAAATCAGCCCCAGCATTTT.

Ten or more counts support this clone. This chain links TRBV9 with TRBJ1-2, with a weak D call TRBD1 (6 bases). Germline CDR1 is SGDLS and CDR2 is YYNGEE. The CDR3 has 15 amino acids. V gave up 4 bases and J gave up 3 bases, with 16 bases separating them. CDR3 nucleotide sequence: TGTGCCAGCAGCTTACTACCGGGACAAGACTATGGCTACACCTTC. It codes for CASSLLPGQDYGYTF.

This clone was seen only once. The chain is built from TRBV9 and TRBJ2-1; TRBD2 aligns across 12 bases. The V segment lost 0 bases and the J segment 2 bases; nucleotides outside the gene matches: 0. CDR1 and CDR2 from the germline V gene are SGDLS and YYNGEE. This CDR3 spans 16 amino acids. In nucleotides, the CDR3 is TGTGCCAGCAGCGTAGGACTAGCGGGGGCCTACAATGAGCAGTTCTTC. It is translated as CASSVGLAGAYNEQFF.

The genes are TRBV5-4 and TRBJ2-7, with 8 positions matching TRBD1. CDR1 and CDR2 from the germline V gene are SGHNT and YYREEE (reference sequence). With 4 bases clipped from V and 0 bases from J, the junction kept 6 bases outside the gene matches. The CDR3 runs 15 residues. The CDR3: CASSTTGGISYEQYF. DNA of the CDR3: TGTGCCAGCAGCACCACAGGGGGAATCTCCTACGAGCAGTACTTC.

The J gene is TRBJ1-2, the V gene TRBV10-3, with D perhaps matching TRBD1 (5 bases). CDR3 length: 14 residues. CDR1 and CDR2 (germline): ENHRY, SYGVKD. Trimming removed 2 bases at V and 4 bases at J, with 11 bases between. CDR3 coding DNA: TGTGCCATCAGTGAGATTGGGGGGTCCTATGGCTACACCTTC. As protein: CAISEIGGSYGYTF.

The chain is built from TRBV5-4 and TRBJ2-7, with D possibly TRBD1 on 6 matching bases. Trimming took 3 bases from V and 4 from J, leaving 17 bases between them. The CDR3 has 15 residues. Germline-derived CDR1 and CDR2 are SGHNT and YYREEE (reference sequence). CDR3 nucleotides: TGTGCCAGCAGCTGGACAGCTGGGGAATCTTACGAGCAGTACTTC. As protein: CASSWTAGESYEQYF.

This clone was seen only once. The chain carries TRBV5-4 and TRBJ2-2; 12 bases line up with TRBD1. Trimming at V came to 3 bases and at J to 7 bases, leaving 10 bases not matched to a gene. The germline CDR1 and CDR2 sequences are SGHNT and YYREEE (reference sequence). This CDR3 region has 17 residues. The CDR3 DNA reads TGTGCCAGCAGCTCGGGACAGGGGGCCGGGGATCTCGGGGAGCTGTTTTTT. This encodes CASSSGQGAGDLGELFF.

This clone was found once. An end of the junction differs from the germline gene, which may be a read error. J is TRBJ2-4 and V is TRBV15; 10 positions match TRBD2. This CDR3 comprises 17 residues. Germline CDR1 LNHNV, CDR2 YYDKDF (reference sequence). In DNA, the CDR3 is TGTGCCACCAGCAGAGATGCCCAGCGGGGGGGCCTAGTGAGAACGCACTTC. This codes for CATSRDAQRGGLVRTHF. The full variable domain, with the rest looked up from reference TRBV15 and TRBJ2-4, is DAMVIQNPRYQVTQFGKPVTLSCSQTLNHNVMYWYQQKSSQAPKLLFHYYDKDFNNEADTPDNFQSRRPNTSFCFLDIRSPGLGDTAMYLCATSRDAQRGGLVRTHFGAGTRLSVL.

This clone was seen just once. The chain is built from TRBV11-2 and TRBJ1-5; D may be TRBD1 (5 bases). There are 13 residues in the CDR3. Germline V gives CDR1 SGHAT, CDR2 FQNNGV. The V and J ends lost 1 base and 5 bases respectively, with 6 bases between them. The CDR3 region is CASSLGGDQPQHF. The CDR3 nucleotides are TGTGCCAGCAGCTTAGGGGGGGATCAGCCCCAGCATTTT. Looking up the rest from reference TRBV11-2 and TRBJ1-5 gives the full variable domain: EAGVAQSPRYKIIEKRQSVAFWCNPISGHATLYWYQQILGQGPKLLIQFQNNGVVDDSQLPKDRFSAERLKGVDSTLKIQPAKLEDSAVYLCASSLGGDQPQHFGDGTRLSIL.

This clone was seen more than once but under ten times. The V gene is TRBV6-5, the J gene TRBJ1-5, with TRBD1 identical over 8 bases. The CDR3 length is 12 residues. Unmatched junction bases numbered 7, after V lost 6 bases and J lost 12 bases. CDR1 and CDR2 (germline): MNHEY, SVGAGI. The CDR3 DNA reads TGTGCCAGCAGGACCGGGACAGGTAGCCAGCATTTT. Translated: CASRTGTGSQHF.

This chain links TRBV5-6 with TRBJ2-7; 8 bases are a match to TRBD1. V trimming: 4 bases; J trimming: 2 bases; junction bases outside the gene matches: 8. This CDR3 region has 15 residues. Germline CDR1 SGHDT, CDR2 YYEEEE. The CDR3 protein is CASSHAGTGPYEQYF. The CDR3 DNA is TGTGCCAGCAGCCACGCCGGGACAGGCCCCTACGAGCAGTACTTC.

V is TRBV28 and J is TRBJ2-7, with D unresolved. This CDR3 is built from 11 residues. V was pared by 5 bases and J by 4 bases, with 6 bases between. Germline V CDR1 and CDR2: MDHEN, SYDVKM. CDR3 sequence: CASSPRYEQYF. The CDR3 DNA follows: TGTGCCAGCAGTCCGAGGTACGAGCAGTACTTC.

The CDR3 sequence: CASRLTGSGNTIYF. As DNA, the CDR3 is TGTGCCAGCAGACTCACAGGGTCTGGAAACACCATATATTTT. This chain connects TRBV13 to TRBJ1-3, with a weak D call TRBD1 (6 bases). The CDR3 totals 14 residues. Germline V gene lookup returns CDR1 PRHDT and CDR2 FYEKMQ (reference sequence). V was trimmed by 6 bases and J by 1 base, leaving 10 bases between them.

The rearrangement uses TRBV12-3 or TRBV12-4 and TRBJ1-2; no clear D. The CDR3 sequence is 13 residues long. V lost 2 bases to trimming and J lost 5 bases, with 9 bases between them. CDR3 DNA sequence: TGTGCCAGCAGTTTACCAGACTTTTATGGCTACACCTTC. It encodes CASSLPDFYGYTF.

This clone was observed a handful of times. This chain connects TRBV24-1 to TRBJ2-1; a possible D gene is TRBD2 (5 bases). CDR3 length: 14 amino acids. Between the trimmed V and J ends, which lost 5 bases and 1 base, there was a span of 8 bases. Germline V gene lookup returns CDR1 KGHDR and CDR2 SFDVKD. CDR3 region: CATSAGESYNEQFF. The CDR3 DNA reads as TGTGCCACCAGTGCCGGGGAATCCTACAATGAGCAGTTCTTC.

The chain couples TRBV7-9 to TRBJ1-6, with TRBD1 as a possible D gene (6 bases). V was trimmed by 6 bases and J by 7 bases, leaving 16 bases between them. This CDR3 spans 15 amino acids. Germline assignment: CDR1 SEHNR and CDR2 FQNEAQ (reference sequence). CDR3 sequence: CASREGQHPNSPLHF. CDR3 in DNA: TGTGCCAGCAGAGAGGGACAACATCCCAATTCACCCCTCCACTTT.

V is TRBV29-1 and J is TRBJ2-3; TRBD1 aligns across 11 bases. The germline CDR1 and CDR2 sequences are SQVTM and ANQGSEA. Trimming cost V 6 bases and J 4 bases; bases outside gene matches: 3. CDR3 length: 13 residues. The CDR3 nucleotides are TGCAGCGTCGAGGGACAGGGGGCAGATACGCAGTATTTT. This gives the protein CSVEGQGADTQYF.